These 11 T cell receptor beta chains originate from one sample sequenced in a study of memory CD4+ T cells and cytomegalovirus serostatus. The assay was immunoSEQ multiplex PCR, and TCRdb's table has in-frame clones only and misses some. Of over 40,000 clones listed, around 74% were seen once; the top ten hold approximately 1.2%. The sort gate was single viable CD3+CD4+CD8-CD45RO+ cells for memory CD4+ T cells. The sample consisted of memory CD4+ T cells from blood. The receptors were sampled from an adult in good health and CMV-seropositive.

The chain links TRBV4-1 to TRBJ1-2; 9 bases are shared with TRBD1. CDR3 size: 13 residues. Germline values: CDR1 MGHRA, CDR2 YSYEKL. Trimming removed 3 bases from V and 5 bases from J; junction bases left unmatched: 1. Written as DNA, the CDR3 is TGCGCCAGCAGCCAGACAGGGGGTTATGGCTACACCTTC. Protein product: CASSQTGGYGYTF.

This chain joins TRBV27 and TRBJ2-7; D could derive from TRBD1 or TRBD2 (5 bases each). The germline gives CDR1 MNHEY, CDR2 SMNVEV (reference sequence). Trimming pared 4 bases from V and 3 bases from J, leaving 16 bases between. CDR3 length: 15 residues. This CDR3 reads CASSWDGRSYYEQYF. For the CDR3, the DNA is TGTGCCAGCAGTTGGGACGGGCGGAGTTACTACGAGCAGTACTTC.

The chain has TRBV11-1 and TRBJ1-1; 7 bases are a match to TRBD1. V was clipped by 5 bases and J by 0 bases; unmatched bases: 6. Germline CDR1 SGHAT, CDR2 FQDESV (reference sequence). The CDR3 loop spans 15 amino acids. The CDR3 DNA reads TGTGCCAGCAGCGACGCAGACAGGGTGAACACTGAAGCTTTCTTT. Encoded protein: CASSDADRVNTEAFF.

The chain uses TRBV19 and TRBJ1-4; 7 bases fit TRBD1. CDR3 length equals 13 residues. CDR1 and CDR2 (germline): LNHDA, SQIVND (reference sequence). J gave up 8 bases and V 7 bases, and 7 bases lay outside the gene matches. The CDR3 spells CASMRDRDEKLFF. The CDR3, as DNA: TGTGCCAGTATGAGGGACAGAGACGAAAAACTGTTTTTT.

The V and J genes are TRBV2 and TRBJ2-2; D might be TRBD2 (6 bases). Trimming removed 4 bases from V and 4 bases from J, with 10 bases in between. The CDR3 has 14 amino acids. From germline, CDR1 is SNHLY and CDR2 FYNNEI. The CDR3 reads CASSAGLLTGELFF. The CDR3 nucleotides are TGTGCCAGCAGTGCGGGACTCCTCACCGGGGAGCTGTTTTTT.

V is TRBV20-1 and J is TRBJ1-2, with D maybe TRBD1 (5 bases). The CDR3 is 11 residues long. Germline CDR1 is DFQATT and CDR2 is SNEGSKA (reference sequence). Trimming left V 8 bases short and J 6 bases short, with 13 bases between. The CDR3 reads CSTNPGNGYTF. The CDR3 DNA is TGCAGTACCAACCCAGGGAATGGCTACACCTTC.

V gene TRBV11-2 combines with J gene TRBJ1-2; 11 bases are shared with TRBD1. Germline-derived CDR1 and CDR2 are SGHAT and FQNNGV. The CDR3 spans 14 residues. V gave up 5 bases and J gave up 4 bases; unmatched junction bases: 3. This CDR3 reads CASSRTGGTYGYTF. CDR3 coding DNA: TGTGCCAGCAGCCGGACAGGGGGCACCTATGGCTACACCTTC. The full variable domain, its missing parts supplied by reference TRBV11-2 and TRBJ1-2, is EAGVAQSPRYKIIEKRQSVAFWCNPISGHATLYWYQQILGQGPKLLIQFQNNGVVDDSQLPKDRFSAERLKGVDSTLKIQPAKLEDSAVYLCASSRTGGTYGYTFGSGTRLTVV.

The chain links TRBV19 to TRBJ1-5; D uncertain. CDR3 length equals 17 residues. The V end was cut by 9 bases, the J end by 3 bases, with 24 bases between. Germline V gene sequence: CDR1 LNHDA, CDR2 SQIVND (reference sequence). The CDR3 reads CASTRGRERQINQPQHF. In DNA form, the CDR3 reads TGTGCCAGCACCAGAGGTCGGGAGCGTCAAATCAATCAGCCCCAGCATTTT.

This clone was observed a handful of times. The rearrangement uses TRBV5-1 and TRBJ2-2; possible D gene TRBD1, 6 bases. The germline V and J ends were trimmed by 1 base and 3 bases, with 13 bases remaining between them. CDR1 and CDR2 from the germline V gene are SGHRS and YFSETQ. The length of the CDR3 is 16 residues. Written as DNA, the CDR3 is TGCGCCAGCAGCTTGTCATCCTCAGGGGACACCGGGGAGCTGTTTTTT. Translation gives CASSLSSSGDTGELFF.

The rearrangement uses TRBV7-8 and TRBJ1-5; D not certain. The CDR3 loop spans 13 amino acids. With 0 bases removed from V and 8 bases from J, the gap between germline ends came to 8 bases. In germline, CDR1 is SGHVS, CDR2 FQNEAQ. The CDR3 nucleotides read TGTGCCAGCAGCTTAGCGGGCCCCGAGCCCCAGCATTTT. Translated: CASSLAGPEPQHF.

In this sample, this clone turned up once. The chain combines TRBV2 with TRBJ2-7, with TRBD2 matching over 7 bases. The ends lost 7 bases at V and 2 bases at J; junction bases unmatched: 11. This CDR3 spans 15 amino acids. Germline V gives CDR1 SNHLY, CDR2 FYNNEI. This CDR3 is CASTPQTGGAYEQYF. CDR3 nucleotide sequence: TGTGCCAGCACCCCTCAAACGGGGGGAGCCTACGAGCAGTACTTC.